This T cell receptor (beta chain) is drawn from a study of T cell responses to AZD1222 COVID-19 vaccine. Clones were sequenced by immunoSEQ multiplex PCR, and TCRdb holds only the in-frame ones, with some missing. The sample consists of around 150,000 clones, around 91% of them appearing once. The CDR3 totals 13 residues. The germline V gene encodes CDR1 SNHLY and CDR2 FYNNEI. Trimming removed 6 bases from V and 2 bases from J, with 7 bases in between. Notes on this clone: The sample contains more than one DNA sequence encoding this CDR3.

The receptor comes from an adult in good health. Sample: peripheral blood, taken on day 0 of AZD1222 vaccination. This chain joins TRBV2 and TRBJ2-2; the D is unclear. CDR3 nucleotides: TGTGCCAGCAGGCCCGATAACACCGGGGAGCTGTTTTTT. Residues: CASRPDNTGELFF.